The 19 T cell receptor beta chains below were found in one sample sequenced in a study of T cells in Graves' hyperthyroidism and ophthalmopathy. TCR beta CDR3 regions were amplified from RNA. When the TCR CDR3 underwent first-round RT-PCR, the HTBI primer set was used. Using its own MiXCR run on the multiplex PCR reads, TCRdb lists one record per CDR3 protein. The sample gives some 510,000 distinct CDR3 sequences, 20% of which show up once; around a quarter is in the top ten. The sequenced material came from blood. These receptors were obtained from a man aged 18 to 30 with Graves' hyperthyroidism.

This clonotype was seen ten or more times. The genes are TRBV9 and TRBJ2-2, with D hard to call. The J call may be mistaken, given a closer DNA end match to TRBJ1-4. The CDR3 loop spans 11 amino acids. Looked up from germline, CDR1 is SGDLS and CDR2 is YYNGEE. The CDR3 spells CASSVGRKLFF. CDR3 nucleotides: TGTGCCAGCAGCGTAGGCAGAAAACTGTTTTTT.

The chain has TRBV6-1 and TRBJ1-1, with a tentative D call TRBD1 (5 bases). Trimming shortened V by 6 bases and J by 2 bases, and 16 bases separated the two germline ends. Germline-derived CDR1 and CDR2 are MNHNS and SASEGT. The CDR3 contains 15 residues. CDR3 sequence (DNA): TGTGCCAGCAGCGACCCCCTTCAGGGCAACACTGAAGCTTTCTTT. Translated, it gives CASSDPLQGNTEAFF.

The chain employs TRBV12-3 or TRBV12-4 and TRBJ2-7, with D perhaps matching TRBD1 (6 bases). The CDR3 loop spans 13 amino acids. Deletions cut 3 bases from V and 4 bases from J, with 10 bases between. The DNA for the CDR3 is TGTGCCAGCAGTTTTTACAGGGAATACGAGCAGTACTTC. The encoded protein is CASSFYREYEQYF.

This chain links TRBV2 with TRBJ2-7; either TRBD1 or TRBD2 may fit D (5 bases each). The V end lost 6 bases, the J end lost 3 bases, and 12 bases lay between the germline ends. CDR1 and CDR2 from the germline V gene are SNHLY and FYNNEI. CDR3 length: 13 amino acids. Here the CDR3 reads CASSWGPDYEQYF. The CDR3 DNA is TGTGCCAGCAGCTGGGGACCGGACTACGAGCAGTACTTC.

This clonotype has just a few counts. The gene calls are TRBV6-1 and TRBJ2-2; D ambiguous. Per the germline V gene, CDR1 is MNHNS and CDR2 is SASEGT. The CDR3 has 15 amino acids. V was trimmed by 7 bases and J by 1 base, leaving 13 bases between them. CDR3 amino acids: CASNGGSGNTGELFF. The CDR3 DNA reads TGTGCCAGCAACGGTGGCAGTGGGAACACCGGGGAGCTGTTTTTT.

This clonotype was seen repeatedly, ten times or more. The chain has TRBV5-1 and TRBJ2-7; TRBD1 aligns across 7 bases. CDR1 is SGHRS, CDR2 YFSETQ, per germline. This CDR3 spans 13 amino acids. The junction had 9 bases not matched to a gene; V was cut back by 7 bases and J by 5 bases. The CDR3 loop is CASGWDSEDEQYF. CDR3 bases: TGCGCCAGCGGCTGGGACAGTGAGGACGAGCAGTACTTC.

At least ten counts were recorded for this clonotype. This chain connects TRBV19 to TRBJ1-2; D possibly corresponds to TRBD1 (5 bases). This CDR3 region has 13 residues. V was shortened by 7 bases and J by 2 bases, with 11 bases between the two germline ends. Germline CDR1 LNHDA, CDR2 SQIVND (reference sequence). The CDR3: CASNPWDNYGYTF. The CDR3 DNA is TGTGCCAGTAACCCATGGGACAACTATGGCTACACCTTC.

Here the CDR3 DNA reads TGCGCCAGCAGCCAAGAATCGGATCAACCCCGCGGCCCTGGGGCCAACGTCCTGACTTTC. As protein: CASSQESDQPRGPGANVLTF. This chain joins TRBV4-1 and TRBJ2-6; D unclear. The CDR3 runs 20 residues. Germline V gene sequence: CDR1 MGHRA, CDR2 YSYEKL. V lost 0 bases and J 2 bases, leaving 20 bases between the germline ends.

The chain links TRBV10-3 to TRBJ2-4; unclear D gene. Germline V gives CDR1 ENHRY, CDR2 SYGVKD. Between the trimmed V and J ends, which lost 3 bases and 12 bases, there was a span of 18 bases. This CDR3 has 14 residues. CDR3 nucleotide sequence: TGTGCCATCAGTGACCCTCTGGGGTCCTACGATCAGTACTTC. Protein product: CAISDPLGSYDQYF.

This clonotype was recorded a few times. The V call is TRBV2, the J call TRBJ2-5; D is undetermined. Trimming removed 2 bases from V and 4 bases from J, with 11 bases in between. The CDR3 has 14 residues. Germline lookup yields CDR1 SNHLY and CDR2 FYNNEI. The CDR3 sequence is CASSEWASGETQYF. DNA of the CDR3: TGTGCCAGCAGTGAATGGGCTAGTGGAGAGACCCAGTACTTC.

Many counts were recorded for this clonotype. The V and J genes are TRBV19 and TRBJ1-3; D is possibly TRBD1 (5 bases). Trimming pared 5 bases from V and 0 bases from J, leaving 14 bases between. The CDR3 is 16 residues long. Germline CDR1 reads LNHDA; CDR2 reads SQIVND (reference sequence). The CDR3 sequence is CASSATDASSGNTIYF. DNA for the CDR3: TGTGCCAGTAGTGCGACAGATGCCTCCTCTGGAAACACCATATATTTT.

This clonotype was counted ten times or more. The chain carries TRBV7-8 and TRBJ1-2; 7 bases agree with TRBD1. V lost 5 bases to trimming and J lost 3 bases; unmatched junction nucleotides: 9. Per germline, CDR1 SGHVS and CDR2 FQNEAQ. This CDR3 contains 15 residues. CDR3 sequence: CASSPGQAGHYGYTF. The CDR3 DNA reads TGTGCCAGCAGCCCAGGACAGGCAGGGCACTATGGCTACACCTTC.

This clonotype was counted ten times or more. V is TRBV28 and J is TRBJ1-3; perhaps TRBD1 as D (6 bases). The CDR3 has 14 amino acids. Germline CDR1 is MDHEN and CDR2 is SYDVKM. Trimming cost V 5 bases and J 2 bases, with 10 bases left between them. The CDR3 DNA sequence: TGTGCCAGCAGTGAGGGACATCCTGGAAACACCATATATTTT. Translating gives CASSEGHPGNTIYF.

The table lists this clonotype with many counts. The CDR3 sequence is CASRSTGGSVEQYF. CDR3 DNA: TGTGCCAGCAGGTCGACAGGGGGCTCAGTCGAGCAGTACTTC. V gene TRBV28 combines with J gene TRBJ2-7; TRBD1 matches at 10 bases. Trimming took 6 bases from V and 6 from J; bases not matched to a gene: 8. The CDR3 has 14 amino acids. The germline V gene has CDR1 MDHEN and CDR2 SYDVKM.

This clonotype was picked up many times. CDR3 loop: CASSEEVYVEAFF. The DNA for the CDR3 is TGCGCCAGCAGTGAGGAAGTGTACGTAGAAGCTTTCTTT. The rearrangement joins TRBV10-1 to TRBJ1-1; no clear D gene. Trimming took 2 bases from V and 8 from J, leaving 12 bases between them. CDR1 WNHNN and CDR2 SYGVQD come from the germline V gene (reference sequence). This CDR3 is built from 13 residues.

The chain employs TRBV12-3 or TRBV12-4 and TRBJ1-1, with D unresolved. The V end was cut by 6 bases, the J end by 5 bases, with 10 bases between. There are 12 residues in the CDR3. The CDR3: CASSPAVTEAFF. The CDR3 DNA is TGTGCCAGCAGCCCAGCCGTAACTGAAGCTTTCTTT.

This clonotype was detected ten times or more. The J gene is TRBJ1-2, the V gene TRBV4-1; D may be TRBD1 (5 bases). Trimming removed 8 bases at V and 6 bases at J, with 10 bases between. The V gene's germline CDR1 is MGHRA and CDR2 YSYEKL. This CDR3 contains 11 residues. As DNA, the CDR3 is TGCGCCAGCTCAAGGGGACATGGCTACACCTTC. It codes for CASSRGHGYTF.

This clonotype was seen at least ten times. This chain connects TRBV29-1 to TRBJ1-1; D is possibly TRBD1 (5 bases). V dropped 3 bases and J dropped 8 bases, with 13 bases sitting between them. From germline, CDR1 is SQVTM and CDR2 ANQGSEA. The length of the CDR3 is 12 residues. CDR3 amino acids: CSVDQGPREAFF. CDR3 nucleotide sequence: TGCAGCGTTGATCAGGGCCCAAGAGAAGCTTTCTTT. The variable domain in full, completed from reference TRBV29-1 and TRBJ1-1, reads SAVISQKPSRDICQRGTSLTIQCQVDSQVTMMFWYRQQPGQSLTLIATANQGSEATYESGFVIDKFPISRPNLTFSTLTVSNMSPEDSSIYLCSVDQGPREAFFGQGTRLTVV.

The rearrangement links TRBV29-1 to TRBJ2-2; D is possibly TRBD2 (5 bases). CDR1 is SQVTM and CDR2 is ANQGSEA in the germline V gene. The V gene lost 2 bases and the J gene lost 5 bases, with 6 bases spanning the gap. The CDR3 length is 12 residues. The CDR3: CSVERGTGELFF. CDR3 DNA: TGCAGCGTTGAACGGGGAACCGGGGAGCTGTTTTTT.